The 8 T cell receptor beta chains listed next were all sequenced from one sample in a study of control samples from healthy donors and cancer patients. TCRdb's table, derived via immunoSEQ multiplex PCR, lists solely in-frame clones and lacks some. This table has some 150,000 clones, 91% appearing once. The sample was blood. The receptors here all came from a man aged 25-40 years in good health.

This chain uses TRBV6-1 with TRBJ2-2, with 12 bases fitting TRBD2. The V gene's germline CDR1 is MNHNS and CDR2 SASEGT. This CDR3 contains 17 residues. V was clipped by 2 bases and J by 2 bases; unmatched bases: 3. This CDR3 is CASSESSGGANTGELFF. The CDR3 region has the DNA TGTGCCAGCAGTGAATCTAGCGGGGGGGCTAACACCGGGGAGCTGTTTTTT.

The chain is built from TRBV18 and TRBJ1-2; TRBD1 matches at 7 bases. CDR1 is KGHSH, CDR2 LQKENI, per germline. Trimming cost V 3 bases and J 3 bases; bases outside gene matches: 1. There are 13 residues in the CDR3. CDR3 DNA sequence: TGTGCCAGCTCACCGCAGGGGGACTATGGCTACACCTTC. Translating it yields CASSPQGDYGYTF. The whole variable domain, remainder taken from reference TRBV18 and TRBJ1-2, is NAGVMQNPRHLVRRRGQEARLRCSPMKGHSHVYWYRQLPEEGLKFMVYLQKENIIDESGMPKERFSAEFPKEGPSILRIQQVVRGDSAAYFCASSPQGDYGYTFGSGTRLTVV.

The rearrangement uses TRBV10-3 and TRBJ2-3; 8 nucleotides agree with TRBD2. The CDR3 runs 16 residues. Trimming removed 5 bases from V and 2 bases from J; junction bases left unmatched: 9. Germline CDR1 is ENHRY and CDR2 is SYGVKD. The CDR3 here is CAISRHSGEDTDTQYF. The CDR3 DNA reads as TGTGCCATCAGTCGCCATAGCGGGGAAGACACAGATACGCAGTATTTT.

V and J are TRBV24-1 and TRBJ2-3, with D hard to call. CDR3 size: 17 residues. Trimming removed 3 bases at V and 0 bases at J, with 15 bases between. Looked up from germline, CDR1 is KGHDR and CDR2 is SFDVKD. The CDR3 nucleotides read TGTGCCACCAGTGATCGAAGTATTAGCTTAAGCACAGATACGCAGTATTTT. Translating gives CATSDRSISLSTDTQYF.

V usage is TRBV20-1 and J usage is TRBJ2-5; possibly TRBD2 for D (5 bases). Germline V CDR1 and CDR2: DFQATT, SNEGSKA (reference sequence). The CDR3 loop spans 11 amino acids. V lost 6 bases and J 4 bases, leaving 9 bases between the germline ends. The CDR3 nucleotides read TGCAGTGCCGGGATAGGAGAGACCCAGTACTTC. Translated: CSAGIGETQYF.

This clone came up once. The chain is built from TRBV29-1 and TRBJ1-2; D is unresolved. V lost 1 base to trimming and J lost 6 bases, with 15 bases between them. CDR1 is SQVTM, CDR2 ANQGSEA, per germline. The CDR3 runs 14 residues. The CDR3 sequence is CSVEGSRASNGYTF. CDR3 coding DNA: TGCAGCGTTGAAGGGTCCAGAGCTAGCAATGGCTACACCTTC. The full variable domain, rest sourced from reference TRBV29-1 and TRBJ1-2, is SAVISQKPSRDICQRGTSLTIQCQVDSQVTMMFWYRQQPGQSLTLIATANQGSEATYESGFVIDKFPISRPNLTFSTLTVSNMSPEDSSIYLCSVEGSRASNGYTFGSGTRLTVV.

CDR3 region: CASSKYPERGSSTDTQYF. In DNA form, the CDR3 reads TGTGCCAGCAGCAAATATCCCGAGCGGGGCTCTAGCACAGATACGCAGTATTTT. The V call is TRBV21-1, the J call TRBJ2-3; the listed D gene, TRBD2, was not tested against the DNA. TRBV21-1 is a pseudogene segment. The CDR3 runs to 18 residues.

This clone occurred once. This chain links TRBV11-2 with TRBJ1-2; 7 bases map to TRBD1. The trim removed 5 bases at V and 3 bases at J, leaving 6 bases unmatched. The CDR3 runs to 14 residues. Per the germline V gene, CDR1 is SGHAT and CDR2 is FQNNGV. CDR3 sequence (DNA): TGTGCCAGCAGCAATATCGACAGGGACTATGGCTACACCTTC. It yields the protein CASSNIDRDYGYTF.